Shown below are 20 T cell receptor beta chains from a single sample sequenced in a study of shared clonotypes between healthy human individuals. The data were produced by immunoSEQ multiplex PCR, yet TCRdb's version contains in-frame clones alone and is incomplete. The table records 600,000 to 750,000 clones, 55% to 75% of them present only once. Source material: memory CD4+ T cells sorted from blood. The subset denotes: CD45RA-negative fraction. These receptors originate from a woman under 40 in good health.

The CDR3 DNA reads as TGTGCCAGCAGCTTAGCGGACGCAAGCTCCTACGAGCAGTACTTC. It yields the protein CASSLADASSYEQYF. V and J are TRBV7-2 and TRBJ2-7, with no clear D. The V gene's germline CDR1 is SGHTA and CDR2 FQGNSA. V lost 0 bases, J lost 0 bases, and 9 bases lay in between. The CDR3 sequence is 15 residues long.

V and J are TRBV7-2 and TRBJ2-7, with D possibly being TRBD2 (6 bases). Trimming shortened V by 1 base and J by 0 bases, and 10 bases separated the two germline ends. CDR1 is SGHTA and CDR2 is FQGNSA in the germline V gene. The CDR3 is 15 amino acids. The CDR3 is CASSLEGGRSYEQYF. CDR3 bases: TGTGCCAGCAGCTTAGAGGGAGGCCGCTCCTACGAGCAGTACTTC.

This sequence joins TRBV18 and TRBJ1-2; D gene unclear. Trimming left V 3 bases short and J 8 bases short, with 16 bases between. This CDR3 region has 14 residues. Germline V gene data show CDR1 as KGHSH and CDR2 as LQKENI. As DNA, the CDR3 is TGTGCCAGCTCACCGAGCCTGGAGGATGGGGGCTACACCTTC. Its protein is CASSPSLEDGGYTF.

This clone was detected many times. CDR3 DNA sequence: TGTGCCAGCAGGGGGGACAGCGAACTTCAGCCCCAGCATTTT. Translated: CASRGDSELQPQHF. The rearrangement joins TRBV2 to TRBJ1-5, with 7 bases lining up with TRBD1. This CDR3 comprises 14 residues. Germline V gene sequence: CDR1 SNHLY, CDR2 FYNNEI. After removal of 6 bases from V and 6 bases from J, the junction contained 8 bases not matched to a gene.

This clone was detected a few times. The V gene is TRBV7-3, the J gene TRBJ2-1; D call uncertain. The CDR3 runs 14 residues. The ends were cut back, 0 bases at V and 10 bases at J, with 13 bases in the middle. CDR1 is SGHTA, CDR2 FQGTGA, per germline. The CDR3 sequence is CASSLTNQLGEQFF. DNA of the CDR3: TGTGCCAGCAGCTTAACGAACCAGCTCGGCGAGCAGTTCTTC.

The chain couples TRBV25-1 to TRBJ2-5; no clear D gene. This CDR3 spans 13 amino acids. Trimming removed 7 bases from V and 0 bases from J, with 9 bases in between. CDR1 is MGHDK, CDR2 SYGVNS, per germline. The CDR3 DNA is TGTGCCAGCACCCCGAAAGACCAAGAGACCCAGTACTTC. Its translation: CASTPKDQETQYF.

The CDR3 loop reads CASRDTFYEQYF. The DNA for the CDR3 is TGTGCCAGCAGAGACACCTTCTACGAGCAGTACTTC. This sequence joins TRBV2 and TRBJ2-7; D is unresolved. There are 12 residues in the CDR3. The germline V gene has CDR1 SNHLY and CDR2 FYNNEI. V lost 6 bases to trimming and J lost 3 bases, with 9 bases between them.

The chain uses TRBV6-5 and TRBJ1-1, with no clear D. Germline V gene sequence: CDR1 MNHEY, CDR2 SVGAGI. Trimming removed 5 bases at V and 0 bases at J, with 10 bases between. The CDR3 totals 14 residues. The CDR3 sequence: CASSLSHMNTEAFF. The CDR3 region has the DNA TGTGCCAGCAGTCTAAGCCACATGAACACTGAAGCTTTCTTT.

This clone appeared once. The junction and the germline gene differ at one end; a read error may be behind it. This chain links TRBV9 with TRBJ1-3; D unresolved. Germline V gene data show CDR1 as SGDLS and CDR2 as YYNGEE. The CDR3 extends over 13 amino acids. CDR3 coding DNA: TGTGCCAGTAGCGTAGATTTGGGAAACACCATATATTTT. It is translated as CASSVDLGNTIYF.

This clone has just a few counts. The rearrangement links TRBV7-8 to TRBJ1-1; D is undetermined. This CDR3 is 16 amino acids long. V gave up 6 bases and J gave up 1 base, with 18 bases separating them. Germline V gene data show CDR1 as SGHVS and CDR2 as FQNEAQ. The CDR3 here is CASSFTGFGKNTEAFF. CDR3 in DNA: TGTGCCAGCAGTTTTACGGGTTTCGGCAAGAACACTGAAGCTTTCTTT.

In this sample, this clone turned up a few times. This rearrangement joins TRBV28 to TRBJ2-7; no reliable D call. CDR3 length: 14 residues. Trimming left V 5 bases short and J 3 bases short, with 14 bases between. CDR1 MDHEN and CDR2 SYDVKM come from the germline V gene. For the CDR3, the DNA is TGTGCCAGCAGTCCCCCGGGCGGAAGCTACGAGCAGTACTTC. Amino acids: CASSPPGGSYEQYF.

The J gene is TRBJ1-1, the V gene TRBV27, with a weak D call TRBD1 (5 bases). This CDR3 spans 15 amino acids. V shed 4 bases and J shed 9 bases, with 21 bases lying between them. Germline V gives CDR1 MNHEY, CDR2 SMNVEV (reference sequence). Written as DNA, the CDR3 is TGTGCCAGCAGTTCGGACCGGGACTTAGGGAGGAAAGCTTTCTTT. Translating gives CASSSDRDLGRKAFF.

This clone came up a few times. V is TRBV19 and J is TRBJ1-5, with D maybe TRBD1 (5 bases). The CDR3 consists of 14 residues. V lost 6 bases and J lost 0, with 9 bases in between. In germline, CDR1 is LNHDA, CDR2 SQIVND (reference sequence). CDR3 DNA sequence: TGTGCCAGTAGGAGGGGAAATAGCAATCAGCCCCAGCATTTT. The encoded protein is CASRRGNSNQPQHF.

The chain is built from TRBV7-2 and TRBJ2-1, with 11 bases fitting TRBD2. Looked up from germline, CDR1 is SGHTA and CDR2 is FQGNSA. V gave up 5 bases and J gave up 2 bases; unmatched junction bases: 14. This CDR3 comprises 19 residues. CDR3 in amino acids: CASSPRGLAGGRAYNEQFF. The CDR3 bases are TGTGCCAGCAGCCCCCGAGGGCTAGCGGGAGGTCGGGCCTACAATGAGCAGTTCTTC. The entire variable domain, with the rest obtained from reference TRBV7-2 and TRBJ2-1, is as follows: GAGVSQSPSNKVTEKGKDVELRCDPISGHTALYWYRQSLGQGLEFLIYFQGNSAPDKSGLPSDRFSAERTGGSVSTLTIQRTQQEDSAVYLCASSPRGLAGGRAYNEQFFGPGTRLTVL.

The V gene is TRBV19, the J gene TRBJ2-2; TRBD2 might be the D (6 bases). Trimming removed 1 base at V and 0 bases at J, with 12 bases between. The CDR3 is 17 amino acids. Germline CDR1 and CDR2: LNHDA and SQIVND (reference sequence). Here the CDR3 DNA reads TGTGCCAGTAGTATAGGGCTAGCGCGGACGAACACCGGGGAGCTGTTTTTT. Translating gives CASSIGLARTNTGELFF.

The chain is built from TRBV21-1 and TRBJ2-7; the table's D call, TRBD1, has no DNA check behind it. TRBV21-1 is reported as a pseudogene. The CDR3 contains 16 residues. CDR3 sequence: CASSKYGNRDPYEQYF. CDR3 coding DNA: TGTGCCAGCAGCAAGTACGGTAACAGGGATCCGTACGAGCAGTACTTC.

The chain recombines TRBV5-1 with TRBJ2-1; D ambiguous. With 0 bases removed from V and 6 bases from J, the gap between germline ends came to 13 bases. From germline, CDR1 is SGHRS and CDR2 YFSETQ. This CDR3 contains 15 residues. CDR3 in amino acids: CASSLEGKLSNEQFF. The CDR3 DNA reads TGCGCCAGCAGCTTGGAAGGGAAACTCTCCAATGAGCAGTTCTTC.

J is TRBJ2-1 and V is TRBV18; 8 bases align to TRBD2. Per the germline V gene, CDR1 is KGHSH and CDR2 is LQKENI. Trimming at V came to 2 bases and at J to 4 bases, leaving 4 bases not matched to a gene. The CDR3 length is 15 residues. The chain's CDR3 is CASSPGSGSYNEQFF. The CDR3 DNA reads TGTGCCAGCTCACCAGGGAGCGGGAGTTACAATGAGCAGTTCTTC. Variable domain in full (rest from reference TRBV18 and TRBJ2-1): NAGVMQNPRHLVRRRGQEARLRCSPMKGHSHVYWYRQLPEEGLKFMVYLQKENIIDESGMPKERFSAEFPKEGPSILRIQQVVRGDSAAYFCASSPGSGSYNEQFFGPGTRLTVL.

The CDR3 DNA reads TGTGCCAGCAGTTTTATTCTAGCGGGTAGCGAGACCCAGTACTTC. It encodes CASSFILAGSETQYF. The gene calls are TRBV28 and TRBJ2-5, with 8 nucleotides matching TRBD2. The J segment lost 5 bases and the V segment lost 3 bases, leaving 8 bases of the junction unmatched. CDR3 size: 15 residues. The germline V gene encodes CDR1 MDHEN and CDR2 SYDVKM.

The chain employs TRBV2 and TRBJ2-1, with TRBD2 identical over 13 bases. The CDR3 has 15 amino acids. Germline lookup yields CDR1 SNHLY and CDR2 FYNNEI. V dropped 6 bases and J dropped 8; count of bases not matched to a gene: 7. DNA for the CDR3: TGTGCCAGCAGCGTCGGACTAGCGGGAGCAGATGAGCAGTTCTTC. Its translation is CASSVGLAGADEQFF.